This T cell receptor (beta chain) was recorded in a study of tumor and adjacent non-tumor tissue in lung cancer (dated 2018 in TCRdb). Notes on the research overall: Of the cohort, more than ten patients had adenocarcinoma, 2 had squamous cell carcinoma and 1 had small cell lung cancer. Some 30 paired specimens, one tumor and one normal lung sample per patient, were profiled by TCRbeta CDR3 sequencing. Among the approximately 15 patients, ages ranged from roughly 31 to 85 years, about 10 were men and 5 were women, and disease was TNM stage I to III. Sequencing generated a total of 125,075,908 productive TCRbeta reads, averaging roughly 4.4 million reads per sample. The study compared bulk TCRbeta repertoires from lung tumor tissue and matched distant non-tumor lung tissue of around 14 lung cancer patients.

Overall study results and their limits: Tumor tissue showed significantly higher TCR diversity (inverse Simpson) than normal lung tissue, at around 450 vs 150 (P = 0.0075, Mann-Whitney U test). Only about 15 patients were included in the cohort, and the need for larger samples and more detailed clinical data was noted by the authors. The top 100 clones made up a significantly larger cumulative share of the repertoire in normal lung than in tumor tissue. Because peripheral blood was not sequenced, the blood TCRbeta repertoires of the lung cancer patients in the study went unexamined. Significantly higher TCR diversity was found in younger patients, and higher tumor TCR diversity was associated with shorter overall and disease-free survival. The methods do not name the sequencing platform or mention unique molecular identifiers.

The library was prepared using multiplex PCR. The sequencer listed for this sample is Illumina HiSeq 2500. TCRbeta libraries were constructed through three rounds of nested PCR with primers (Table S4) according to protocols modified from ARM-PCR. Before sequencing, PCR products of 200-500 bp were excised from the gel and purified with the QIAquick gel extraction kit. The paper's processing steps were these. Reads were cleaned with Trimmomatic, merged with FLASH into complete CDR3 sequences, and assigned to V(D)J germline segments with MiTCR. VDJtools was used to compute clonal diversity as the inverse Simpson's index. A read counted as productive if the sequence was in-frame and lacked a premature stop codon. TCRdb's own reprocessing of the public reads used fastp at Q25 and MiXCR and kept productive beta chains. Every CDR3 protein is listed once, alongside the most common genes and DNA of its rows. The V and J calls and clone size come from TCRdb's table, not from the authors' own analysis. For this sample there are roughly 70,000 distinct CDR3 sequences; about two thirds appear just once. The ten largest clones represent about a quarter of the sample.

CDR1 MNHEY and CDR2 SVGAGI were looked up in the germline V gene. The CDR3 measures 14 amino acids from cysteine to phenylalanine. The retained sequence is limited to the CDR3, 42 bases, with the frame set at the first base. Notes on this clonotype: The antigen this receptor binds is unknown. One end of the junction varies from germline; a read error may be responsible.

Bulk unsorted tissue served as the source for RNA extraction, and RNA quality was assessed using a NanoDrop ND-1000 and an Agilent 2100. For the normal lung samples, distant non-tumor tissue was collected more than 3 cm away from the tumor edge. The donors were newly diagnosed lung cancer patients admitted for thoracic surgery in China from August to November 2014 who had not received prior chemotherapy. Patients with previous radiotherapy or chemotherapy, or with another concurrent cancer, were excluded from the study. Pieces of surgical tissue measuring roughly 1-2.2 cm3 were kept in RNAlater solution and held at -80 degrees C until needed.

The sequence is built from TRBV6-5 and TRBJ1-2, with no D gene named confidently. Specimen: distant non-tumor lung tissue. This clonotype was obtained from a woman aged 45-65 years with non-small cell lung cancer. The nucleotide sequence is given as TGTGCCAGCAGTCGCTCGGGCGTGAACTATGGTTACACCTTC. Its product reads: CASSRSGVNYGYTF.